This TCR beta chain was identified during a study of control samples from healthy donors and cancer patients. Using immunoSEQ multiplex PCR, the repertoire was profiled, and TCRdb retains in-frame clones only, with some absent. The sample lists under 200,000 clones; about 94% were seen once. Germline loops: CDR1 LNHDA, CDR2 SQIVND (reference sequence). Trimming stripped 3 bases from V and 0 bases from J, with 9 bases between. The CDR3 has 15 residues. Sequenced: blood. The clonotype originates from a woman aged 40 to 55 in good health. This chain connects TRBV19 to TRBJ1-5; D is possibly TRBD1 (5 bases). The CDR3 loop is CASSIGTHSNQPQHF. As DNA, the CDR3 is TGTGCCAGTAGTATTGGGACTCATAGCAATCAGCCCCAGCATTTT.